Below are 22 T cell receptor beta chains sequenced from a single sample in a study of cytomegalovirus exposure and HLA in healthy donors. Primers included in the PCR were 60 Vbeta and 13 Jbeta primers. Here immunoSEQ multiplex PCR was the method, and the copy in TCRdb shows in-frame clones only, minus some. Of approximately 130,000 clones in the sample, around 74% are singletons; the top ten hold roughly 3.1%. The sequencing sample was made of PBMCs. The receptors come from a man in his thirties or forties in good health and CMV-seronegative.

As to this clone: Mismatch with germline at one junction end may stem from a read error. The gene calls are TRBV7-7 and TRBJ2-2; 7 positions agree with TRBD2. The CDR3 totals 15 residues. The germline V gene encodes CDR1 SSHAT and CDR2 FNYEAQ (reference sequence). DNA of the CDR3: TGTGCTAGCAGCTTAGTAGCGGGGAACACCGGGGAGCTGTTTTTT. Its protein is CASSLVAGNTGELFF.

Comments on this clone: Compared with germline, one end of the junction differs, possibly owing to a read error. CDR3 nucleotide sequence: TGTGCCAGCAGCGTAGATGGGACTAGCGGGACCCTCTTC. As protein: CASSVDGTSGTLF. V and J are TRBV9 and TRBJ2-1; 13 bases fit TRBD2. From germline, CDR1 is SGDLS and CDR2 YYNGEE. The CDR3 contains 13 residues.

The chain has TRBV7-2 and TRBJ2-2, with D perhaps TRBD1 (6 bases). From germline, CDR1 is SGHTA and CDR2 FQGNSA. The length of the CDR3 is 16 residues. The V end lost 2 bases, the J end lost 7 bases, and 17 bases lay between the germline ends. CDR3 in DNA: TGTGCCAGCAGCTTACGGACAGACCTTTCGAGCGGGGAGCTGTTTTTT. Protein sequence: CASSLRTDLSSGELFF.

The rearrangement joins TRBV5-8 to TRBJ1-5, with D tentatively TRBD1 (5 bases). The CDR3 extends over 15 amino acids. Trimming left V 4 bases short and J 7 bases short, with 18 bases between. CDR1 SGHTS and CDR2 YDEGEE come from the germline V gene. CDR3 in DNA: TGTGCCAGCAGCCTTGGAATCCGGACAACCCAGCCCCAGCATTTT. Translating gives CASSLGIRTTQPQHF.

The chain links TRBV28 to TRBJ1-2; 7 bases are shared with TRBD1. V trimming: 3 bases; J trimming: 2 bases; junction bases outside the gene matches: 6. This CDR3 has 15 residues. The germline CDR1 and CDR2 sequences are MDHEN and SYDVKM. CDR3 coding DNA: TGTGCCAGCAGTTTGGCCCAACAGGGGAACTATGGCTACACCTTC. Residues: CASSLAQQGNYGYTF.

The chain couples TRBV5-1 to TRBJ2-5; D possibly corresponds to TRBD1 (7 bases). CDR3 size: 15 residues. Germline values: CDR1 SGHRS, CDR2 YFSETQ. Trimming stripped 2 bases from V and 5 bases from J, with 16 bases between. CDR3 in DNA: TGCGCCAGCAGCTTTGTGGAGGGGGCGGGGGAGACCCAGTACTTC. It is translated as CASSFVEGAGETQYF.

The rearrangement uses TRBV29-1 and TRBJ2-5, with 11 nucleotides matching TRBD2. This CDR3 is built from 13 residues. V shed 6 bases, J shed 4 bases, and the junction held 4 bases outside the gene matches. Germline V CDR1 and CDR2: SQVTM, ANQGSEA. CDR3 in amino acids: CSVATSGGETQYF. The CDR3 DNA is TGCAGCGTGGCAACTAGCGGGGGAGAGACCCAGTACTTC.

The CDR3 DNA sequence: TGCGCCAGCAGCCAAAGACAGATAACAGATACGCAGTATTTT. Translation gives CASSQRQITDTQYF. The gene calls are TRBV4-3 and TRBJ2-3, with D maybe TRBD1 (5 bases). Germline V lookup: CDR1 LGHNA, CDR2 YSLEER. The CDR3 covers 14 residues. The ends were cut back, 2 bases at V and 3 bases at J, with 9 bases in the middle.

This rearrangement joins TRBV30 to TRBJ1-2; possible D gene TRBD1, 6 bases. The CDR3 extends over 15 amino acids. Germline V gene data show CDR1 as GTSNPN and CDR2 as SVGIG (reference sequence). The V end lost 3 bases, the J end lost 7 bases, and 21 bases lay between the germline ends. In DNA, the CDR3 is TGTGCCTGGAGCCAAAATCTACAGGGACCTGGTGGCTACACCTTC. Translating it yields CAWSQNLQGPGGYTF.

The rearrangement uses TRBV28 and TRBJ2-7; possibly TRBD1 for D (6 bases). CDR1 MDHEN and CDR2 SYDVKM come from the germline V gene. This CDR3 contains 13 residues. Trimming took 7 bases from V and 6 from J, leaving 16 bases between them. The CDR3 spells CASKGQKPFEQYF. The CDR3 DNA sequence: TGTGCCAGCAAAGGACAGAAACCATTCGAGCAGTACTTC. Together with reference TRBV28 and TRBJ2-7, the CDR3 gives the full variable domain: DVKVTQSSRYLVKRTGEKVFLECVQDMDHENMFWYRQDPGLGLRLIYFSYDVKMKEKGDIPEGYSVSREKKERFSLILESASTNQTSMYLCASKGQKPFEQYFGPGTRLTVT.

This chain uses TRBV7-9 with TRBJ2-1; D may be TRBD2 (5 bases). With 3 bases removed from V and 10 bases from J, the gap between germline ends came to 13 bases. The CDR3 contains 13 residues. Germline V gene lookup returns CDR1 SEHNR and CDR2 FQNEAQ (reference sequence). The CDR3 nucleotides read TGTGCCAGCAGCTTGCTGGGCCCGGGGGAGCAGTTCTTC. This encodes CASSLLGPGEQFF.

V gene TRBV28 combines with J gene TRBJ1-1; 8 nucleotides agree with TRBD1. This CDR3 has 13 residues. Trimming at V came to 2 bases and at J to 8 bases, leaving 4 bases not matched to a gene. CDR1 is MDHEN, CDR2 SYDVKM, per germline. The CDR3 DNA reads TGTGCCAGCAGTTTACTAGGACAGGGAGAAGCTTTCTTT. The encoded protein is CASSLLGQGEAFF.

The chain uses TRBV6-1 and TRBJ2-7; tentatively, D is TRBD2 (7 bases). Germline V CDR1 and CDR2: MNHNS, SASEGT. The CDR3 runs to 14 residues. Trimming took off 6 bases at V and 1 base at J, with 13 bases between the two ends. The CDR3 region is CASRGGHGSYEQYF. CDR3 coding DNA: TGTGCCAGCAGGGGGGGGCATGGGTCCTACGAGCAGTACTTC.

This chain links TRBV25-1 with TRBJ2-2; 9 nucleotides line up with TRBD1. The CDR3 is 15 residues long. Germline-derived CDR1 and CDR2 are MGHDK and SYGVNS. After removal of 5 bases from V and 5 bases from J, the junction contained 6 bases not matched to a gene. DNA of the CDR3: TGTGCCAGCAGTTTACAGGGGGCCCCAACCGGGGAGCTGTTTTTT. Translated: CASSLQGAPTGELFF.

The chain recombines TRBV2 with TRBJ1-5; 7 bases map to TRBD1. J gave up 0 bases and V 4 bases, and 12 bases lay outside the gene matches. There are 18 residues in the CDR3. CDR1 SNHLY and CDR2 FYNNEI come from the germline V gene. Here the CDR3 reads CASSGRGDSPYSNQPQHF. In DNA form, the CDR3 reads TGTGCCAGCAGTGGGAGGGGGGACAGCCCTTATAGCAATCAGCCCCAGCATTTT.

The chain uses TRBV7-2 and TRBJ1-4; D not certain. Per the germline V gene, CDR1 is SGHTA and CDR2 is FQGNSA. V lost 1 base and J 4 bases, leaving 13 bases between the germline ends. The CDR3 runs to 16 residues. The CDR3 here is CASSLVGGSFNEKLFF. The CDR3 region has the DNA TGTGCCAGCAGCTTAGTGGGAGGCAGCTTTAATGAAAAACTGTTTTTT.

This clone turned up a few times. V is TRBV6-5 and J is TRBJ1-1; D is perhaps TRBD1 (5 bases). Per germline, CDR1 MNHEY and CDR2 SVGAGI. Trimming shortened V by 0 bases and J by 3 bases, and 14 bases separated the two germline ends. This CDR3 has 16 residues. The CDR3 coding sequence is TGTGCCAGCAGTTACTCGACCCACGGGGACTACACTGAAGCTTTCTTT. Translation gives CASSYSTHGDYTEAFF.

This clone has just a few counts. The rearrangement links TRBV25-1 to TRBJ2-4; D remains ambiguous. Germline V gene sequence: CDR1 MGHDK, CDR2 SYGVNS. V was clipped by 6 bases and J by 0 bases, with 12 bases between them. The CDR3 length is 15 residues. Here the CDR3 reads CASRKKILAKNIQYF. CDR3 in DNA: TGTGCCAGCAGGAAAAAGATACTAGCCAAAAACATTCAGTACTTC.

This clone was counted between two and nine times. The V gene is TRBV2, the J gene TRBJ2-3; TRBD2 matches 14 bases. J was trimmed by 2 bases and V by 5 bases; bases with no gene match: 6. The CDR3 has 17 amino acids. The germline V gene encodes CDR1 SNHLY and CDR2 FYNNEI. This chain's CDR3 is CASSMGTSGGLTDTQYF. As DNA, the CDR3 is TGTGCCAGCAGTATGGGGACTAGCGGGGGCCTCACAGATACGCAGTATTTT.

V and J are TRBV10-2 and TRBJ2-1; 10 nucleotides align to TRBD2. From germline, CDR1 is WSHSY and CDR2 SAAADI. J lost 9 bases, V lost 2 bases, and 7 bases had no gene match. The length of the CDR3 is 15 residues. CDR3 loop: CASSEQLAGEGEQFF. CDR3 sequence (DNA): TGCGCCAGCAGTGAGCAGCTAGCGGGAGAGGGTGAGCAGTTCTTC.

The rearrangement links TRBV7-9 to TRBJ1-1, with 7 bases fitting TRBD1. Per the germline V gene, CDR1 is SEHNR and CDR2 is FQNEAQ (reference sequence). The CDR3 is made up of 15 amino acids. Germline trimming cut 1 base from V and 3 bases from J; bases unmatched to any gene: 5. The CDR3 loop is CASSLVGRGDTEAFF. CDR3 sequence (DNA): TGTGCCAGCAGCTTAGTGGGCAGGGGGGACACTGAAGCTTTCTTT.

This clone was observed a handful of times. V gene TRBV9 combines with J gene TRBJ2-7; D perhaps matches TRBD1 (5 bases). Germline V CDR1 and CDR2: SGDLS, YYNGEE. This CDR3 has 16 residues. V was trimmed by 4 bases and J by 5 bases, leaving 22 bases between them. Here the CDR3 DNA reads TGTGCCAGCAGCCCCCTGATTATAGGAGCCAGGGACGAGCAGTACTTC. It codes for CASSPLIIGARDEQYF.